Each of the 27 T cell receptor beta chains below was sequenced from the same sample in a study of CD4 and CD8 cells across lung adenocarcinoma regions. TCRdb ran MiXCR on the PCR reads and lists one entry per CDR3 protein. The table has about 12,000 distinct CDR3 sequences, 47% seen once. Sequencing used CD8+ T cells from the margin of a lung tumor. The receptors derive from a male donor with lung adenocarcinoma. The CD4 and CD8 labels of this study may be unreliable.

Worth noting for this clonotype: Sequence at one end of the junction differs from germline and may be a read error. This rearrangement joins TRBV6-4 to TRBJ2-3; 11 nucleotides align to TRBD2. The end of the DNA aligns better with TRBJ2-5, so the J call may be wrong. CDR3 length: 14 amino acids. The germline V gene has CDR1 MRHNA and CDR2 SNTAGT. The CDR3 region is CASGDGLAGETQYF. Here the CDR3 DNA reads TGTGCCAGCGGTGACGGACTAGCGGGAGAGACCCAGTACTTC.

The chain carries TRBV5-4 and TRBJ2-3; D unresolved. There are 20 residues in the CDR3. Per germline, CDR1 SGHNT and CDR2 YYREEE (reference sequence). V was trimmed by 0 bases and J by 0 bases, leaving 23 bases between them. CDR3 residues: CASSLAFSPKTQTSTDTQYF. The CDR3 coding sequence is TGTGCCAGCAGCTTGGCCTTTAGCCCCAAGACACAAACTAGCACAGATACGCAGTATTTT.

As regards this clonotype: Germline and junction disagree at one end, which may indicate a read error. This chain links TRBV6-5 with TRBJ2-3, with TRBD1 matching over 7 bases. In germline, CDR1 is MNHEY, CDR2 SVGAGI. There are 14 residues in the CDR3. CDR3 residues: CAGSSGPGGETQYF. The CDR3 region has the DNA TGTGCGGGCAGTTCGGGGCCAGGGGGAGAGACCCAGTATTTC.

The chain recombines TRBV6-1 with TRBJ2-3; D gene uncertain. The J call could be wrong; TRBJ2-5 is a better fit for the DNA end. The germline CDR1 and CDR2 sequences are MNHNS and SASEGT. This CDR3 spans 14 amino acids. This CDR3 reads CARSWRHSTETQYF. The CDR3 coding sequence is TGTGCGAGGAGCTGGCGGCACAGCACAGAGACCCAGTACTTC.

This chain links TRBV6-1 with TRBJ2-4; no firm D call. Trimming stripped 1 base from V and 0 bases from J, with 16 bases between. Germline CDR1 and CDR2: MNHNS and SASEGT. The CDR3 extends over 18 amino acids. CDR3 residues: CASSEDSEASLAKNIQYF. The CDR3 bases are TGTGCCAGCAGTGAAGACTCGGAAGCCTCCTTAGCCAAAAACATTCAGTACTTC.

This clonotype was counted a few times. J is TRBJ2-1 and V is TRBV23-1; 9 positions match TRBD2. TRBV23-1 is marked as an open reading frame, function uncertain. This CDR3 region has 18 residues. The ends lost 4 bases at V and 1 base at J; junction bases unmatched: 11. CDR3 amino acids: CASSLPSSGAPSYNEQFF. The DNA of the CDR3 is TGCGCCAGCAGTCTCCCGTCTAGCGGGGCACCTTCCTACAATGAGCAGTTCTTC.

This clonotype occurred many times. The chain couples TRBV4-1 to TRBJ2-5; TRBD2 matches 10 bases. Trimming removed 4 bases from V and 5 bases from J; junction bases left unmatched: 10. Germline CDR1 MGHRA, CDR2 YSYEKL. This CDR3 contains 16 residues. DNA of the CDR3: TGCGCCAGCAGCCCAAGCCCCCTAGCGGGAGAGGAGACCCAGTACTTC. As protein: CASSPSPLAGEETQYF.

This chain connects TRBV7-2 to TRBJ2-1; 7 nucleotides match TRBD2. Germline loops: CDR1 SGHTA, CDR2 FQGNSA. The V segment lost 1 base and the J segment 4 bases; nucleotides outside the gene matches: 4. The CDR3 contains 15 residues. The CDR3 DNA reads as TGTGCCAGCAGCTTAGGCGGGAGTGATTACAATGAGCAGTTCTTC. This encodes CASSLGGSDYNEQFF.

This clonotype was counted a few times. The chain employs TRBV6-1 and TRBJ1-2; TRBD1 matches at 8 bases. The germline V gene has CDR1 MNHNS and CDR2 SASEGT. The CDR3 length is 14 residues. Trimming cost V 2 bases and J 10 bases; bases outside gene matches: 9. For the CDR3, the DNA is TGTGCCAGCAGTGAAAGGGGACAGGCGTCCCCCTACACCTTC. This translates into CASSERGQASPYTF.

V is TRBV6-5 and J is TRBJ1-2, with a weak D call TRBD1 (6 bases). CDR1 and CDR2 from the germline V gene are MNHEY and SVGAGI. The CDR3 totals 18 residues. V lost 2 bases and J lost 4, with 23 bases in between. The CDR3 reads CASSYRPALRGAGYGYTF. The CDR3 DNA reads TGTGCCAGCAGTTACAGACCCGCTTTGCGGGGGGCTGGCTATGGCTACACCTTC.

This clonotype came up a few times. This chain uses TRBV4-1 with TRBJ2-5, with D perhaps TRBD2 (5 bases). This CDR3 contains 18 residues. V was shortened by 0 bases and J by 4 bases, with 21 bases between the two germline ends. CDR1 and CDR2 from the germline V gene are MGHRA and YSYEKL. For the CDR3, the DNA is TGCGCCAGCAGCCAAGAATCCAGCTTGCTAGGTCGGGGAGAGACCCAGTACTTC. It codes for CASSQESSLLGRGETQYF.

Comments on this clonotype: The junction differs from germline at one of its ends, possibly a read error. The gene calls are TRBV27 and TRBJ2-3, with D possibly TRBD2 on 6 matching bases. The CDR3 is 15 residues long. Germline loops: CDR1 MNHEY, CDR2 SMNVEV (reference sequence). This CDR3 reads CGRVLGRGAEDTQYF. The DNA for the CDR3 is TGTGGCCGCGTCTTGGGGCGGGGAGCCGAAGACACGCAGTACTTT.

By sample share, this clonotype is medium-sized. A much more abundant neighbour one base away suggests this may be a read error. The CDR3 reads CASRMGLAGARYNEQYF. Here the CDR3 DNA reads TGTGCCAGCAGAATGGGACTAGCGGGAGCTCGGTACAATGAGCAGTACTTC. This chain connects TRBV6-1 to TRBJ2-1; 14 nucleotides agree with TRBD2. The J call may be wrong; the DNA end is better matched by TRBJ2-7. Germline V lookup: CDR1 MNHNS, CDR2 SASEGT. CDR3 length equals 17 residues.

By frequency in the sample, this clonotype is medium-sized. The chain has TRBV6-1 and TRBJ2-1; the match to TRBD2 covers 10 bases. Looked up from germline, CDR1 is MNHNS and CDR2 is SASEGT. Trimming at V came to 2 bases and at J to 6 bases, leaving 4 bases not matched to a gene. The CDR3 is 15 residues long. In DNA, the CDR3 is TGTGCCAGCAGTGAACCTAGCGGGAGAGTCAATGAGCAGTTCTTC. Its translation: CASSEPSGRVNEQFF.

This clonotype was detected only a few times. The rearrangement uses TRBV19 and TRBJ2-3; D gene uncertain. There are 13 residues in the CDR3. The ends were cut back, 5 bases at V and 2 bases at J, with 8 bases in the middle. Germline values: CDR1 LNHDA, CDR2 SQIVND (reference sequence). DNA for the CDR3: TGTGCCAGTAGTCCTCCGTCCACAGATACGCAGTATTTT. Translation gives CASSPPSTDTQYF.

A few counts support this clonotype. The chain has TRBV12-3 or TRBV12-4 and TRBJ2-3, with TRBD2 matching 13 bases. V was clipped by 5 bases and J by 7 bases; unmatched bases: 6. The CDR3 loop spans 15 amino acids. The CDR3 DNA follows: TGTGCCAGCAGTCCATCGGGACTAGCGGGAAATACGCAGTATTTT. It codes for CASSPSGLAGNTQYF.

This clonotype was found many times. The CDR3 sequence is CASSLARTSQETQYF. CDR3 DNA: TGTGCCAGCAGCTTAGCCCGGACAAGTCAAGAGACCCAGTACTTC. The chain links TRBV11-1 to TRBJ2-5, with D possibly TRBD1 on 5 matching bases. The CDR3 is 15 amino acids. Deletions cut 0 bases from V and 2 bases from J, with 10 bases between. The germline gives CDR1 SGHAT, CDR2 FQDESV (reference sequence).

The chain uses TRBV10-3 and TRBJ2-7; D gene uncertain. The CDR3 covers 11 residues. V gave up 6 bases and J gave up 4 bases, with 7 bases separating them. Germline CDR1 reads ENHRY; CDR2 reads SYGVKD. In DNA form, the CDR3 reads TGTGCCATCAGCGAAGAATACGAGCAGTACTTC. It encodes CAISEEYEQYF.

V usage is TRBV6-5 and J usage is TRBJ2-3, with a weak D call TRBD2 (5 bases). Between the trimmed V and J ends, which lost 6 bases and 4 bases, there was a span of 17 bases. This CDR3 contains 15 residues. Germline CDR1 and CDR2: MNHEY and SVGAGI. The DNA of the CDR3 is TGTGCCAGCAGGTACCGAGCGGCTGACCCAGATACGCAGTATTTT. Residues: CASRYRAADPDTQYF.

Ten or more counts support this clonotype. This chain links TRBV7-2 with TRBJ1-2; TRBD1 is a possible D gene (6 bases). The CDR3 totals 15 residues. V was shortened by 8 bases and J by 3 bases, with 19 bases between the two germline ends. Germline V CDR1 and CDR2: SGHTA, FQGNSA. CDR3 nucleotides: TGTGCCAGCTCCCCTCCGGACAGCCGATACTATGGCTACACCTTC. This sequence encodes CASSPPDSRYYGYTF.

Relative to its sample, this clonotype is medium-sized. The chain employs TRBV6-1 and TRBJ2-5; 10 positions agree with TRBD2. The CDR3 is 15 residues long. Unmatched junction bases numbered 12, after V lost 3 bases and J lost 11 bases. In germline, CDR1 is MNHNS, CDR2 SASEGT. CDR3 nucleotides: TGTGCCAGCAGTGAGGGACTAGCGATTCTTCCGGAGCAGTACTTC. Protein product: CASSEGLAILPEQYF.

The gene calls are TRBV14 and TRBJ2-3; 8 bases map to TRBD2. The V and J ends lost 4 bases and 1 base, in that order; junction bases with no gene match: 10. The CDR3 has 17 amino acids. CDR1 SGHDN and CDR2 FVKESK come from the germline V gene. The CDR3 DNA is TGTGCCAGCAGCCTCCTCGGACTAGCTGGGGGCACAGATACGCAGTATTTT. Translated, it gives CASSLLGLAGGTDTQYF.

Remarks on this clonotype: Sequence at one end of the junction differs from germline and may be a read error. The chain is built from TRBV6-1 and TRBJ2-3; TRBD2 matches 10 bases. The CDR3 spans 17 residues. Germline V gene data show CDR1 as MNHNS and CDR2 as SASEGT. DNA for the CDR3: TGTGCCAGCAGACAAGGGCTAGCGGGAGCGCGTTACGATGAGCAGTTTTTT. Translation: CASRQGLAGARYDEQFF.

This clonotype appeared many times. This chain links TRBV7-2 with TRBJ2-7, with no clear D. V was pared by 1 base and J by 7 bases, with 11 bases between. Germline loops: CDR1 SGHTA, CDR2 FQGNSA. The CDR3 sequence is 13 residues long. DNA of the CDR3: TGTGCCAGCAGCTTAGATTTAGTGGGGGAGCAGTACTTC. Protein sequence: CASSLDLVGEQYF. The full variable domain, completed using reference TRBV7-2 and TRBJ2-7, is GAGVSQSPSNKVTEKGKDVELRCDPISGHTALYWYRQSLGQGLEFLIYFQGNSAPDKSGLPSDRFSAERTGGSVSTLTIQRTQQEDSAVYLCASSLDLVGEQYFGPGTRLTVT.

This clonotype is classed as medium-sized. This chain uses TRBV11-1 with TRBJ2-1, with 9 bases lining up with TRBD2. With V trimmed by 5 bases and J by 0 bases, 11 bases remained unmatched. This CDR3 contains 18 residues. Germline values: CDR1 SGHAT, CDR2 FQDESV (reference sequence). The CDR3 region is CASSPRVSGSISYNEQFF. Written as DNA, the CDR3 is TGTGCCAGCAGCCCCCGAGTTAGCGGGAGTATCTCCTACAATGAGCAGTTCTTC.

This clonotype is termed medium-sized. This chain joins TRBV6-5 and TRBJ2-1; 14 nucleotides align to TRBD2. J was trimmed by 13 bases and V by 6 bases; bases with no gene match: 14. CDR1 and CDR2 (germline): MNHEY, SVGAGI. The length of the CDR3 is 16 residues. The DNA for the CDR3 is TGTGCCAGCAGGCCGGGACTAGCGGGAGTAGGAGAGACCCAGTTCTTC. It encodes CASRPGLAGVGETQFF.

This clonotype came up a few times. V gene TRBV6-2 or TRBV6-3 combines with J gene TRBJ2-1; D is tentatively TRBD1 or TRBD2 (6 bases each). This CDR3 spans 15 amino acids. Germline CDR1 MNHEY, CDR2 SVGEGT. Trimming left V 6 bases short and J 5 bases short, with 17 bases between. The chain's CDR3 is CASRNTGRRDNEQFF. DNA of the CDR3: TGTGCCAGCAGGAACACAGGGAGGCGAGACAATGAGCAGTTCTTC.